This T cell receptor (beta chain) was sequenced during a study of cytomegalovirus exposure and HLA in healthy donors. Donors were nominally healthy when sampled, though unrecorded immune exposures were likely. The CDR3 length is 13 residues. Germline trimming cut 3 bases from V and 6 bases from J; bases unmatched to any gene: 6. The germline V gene encodes CDR1 SGHRS and CDR2 YFSETQ. Turning to this clone: Antigen unknown.

Notes on the study in general: From TCR beta sequences, most subjects' HLA-A and HLA-B alleles were reportedly predicted accurately.

A multiplex PCR was run with 60 Vbeta primers and 13 Jbeta primers. Libraries were prepared by immunoSEQ multiplex PCR; TCRdb keeps only in-frame clonotypes and omits some of them. The sample carries over 75,000 clones, approximately 70% recorded once. The clonotype originates from a man younger than 45 in good health and CMV-seronegative. This rearrangement joins TRBV5-1 to TRBJ2-7, with 7 bases identical to TRBD2. Material: PBMCs. Here the CDR3 DNA reads TGCGCCAGCAGCTCGGGGGGACCGCTCGAGCAGTACTTC. This encodes CASSSGGPLEQYF.